The present TCR beta chain was sequenced within a study of OX40 agonist ivuxolimab in advanced cancers. General study results and limits: CD4+ and CD8+ blood T cells expanded clonally by week 6 at 0.1 to 3.0 mg/kg.

This CDR3 spans 14 amino acids. V dropped 6 bases and J dropped 4; count of bases not matched to a gene: 5. CDR1 is MDHEN and CDR2 is SYDVKM in the germline V gene. This clone was observed a single time. Its antigen is not known. Assay used: immunoSEQ multiplex PCR; TCRdb lists only in-frame clones, some missing. The data contain around 140,000 clones, about nine tenths of them seen just once; the ten biggest clones take up around 0.99%. The sequences come from CD4+ or CD8+ T cells sorted from blood, collected in a trial of the OX40 agonist ivuxolimab. The sequence was collected from an adult with an advanced solid tumor such as melanoma, head and neck, liver or kidney cancer. J is TRBJ2-3 and V is TRBV28; 9 bases are a match to TRBD1. CDR3 bases: TGTGCCAGCAGGACGGGACAGGGCGCAGATACGCAGTATTTT. The encoded protein is CASRTGQGADTQYF.